This T cell receptor (beta chain) is from a study of shared clonotypes between healthy human individuals. Trimming removed 5 bases at V and 7 bases at J, with 18 bases between. Germline assignment: CDR1 MGHDK and CDR2 SYGVNS. CDR3 length: 15 amino acids. The data were produced by immunoSEQ multiplex PCR, yet TCRdb's version contains in-frame clones alone and is incomplete. Among about 600,000 clones listed, approximately 97% were seen once. The sequenced sample was naive CD4+ T cells sorted from blood. Stated subset: CD45RA+ positively selected. The receptor comes from a woman aged 30 to 39 in good health. The chain has TRBV25-1 and TRBJ1-5; the D gene is possibly TRBD1 (6 bases). The CDR3 nucleotides are TGTGCCAGCAGTATCGGGGGCACCGAGATCCAGCCCCAGCATTTT. This gives the protein CASSIGGTEIQPQHF. The full variable domain, in which reference TRBV25-1 and TRBJ1-5 provide the parts outside the CDR3, is EADIYQTPRYLVIGTGKKITLECSQTMGHDKMYWYQQDPGMELHLIHYSYGVNSTEKGDLSSESTVSRIRTEHFPLTLESARPSHTSQYLCASSIGGTEIQPQHFGDGTRLSIL.